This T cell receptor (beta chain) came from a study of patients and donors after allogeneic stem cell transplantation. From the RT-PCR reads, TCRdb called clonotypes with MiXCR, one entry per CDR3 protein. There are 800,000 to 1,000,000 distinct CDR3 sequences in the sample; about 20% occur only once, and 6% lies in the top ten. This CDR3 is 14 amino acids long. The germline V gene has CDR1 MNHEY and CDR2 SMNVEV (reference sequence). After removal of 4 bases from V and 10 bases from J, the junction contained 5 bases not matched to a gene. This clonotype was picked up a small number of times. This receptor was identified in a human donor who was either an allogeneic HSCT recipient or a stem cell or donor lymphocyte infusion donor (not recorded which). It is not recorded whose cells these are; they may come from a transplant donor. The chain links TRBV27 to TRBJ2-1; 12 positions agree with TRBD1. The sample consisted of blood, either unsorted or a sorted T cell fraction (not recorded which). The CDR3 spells CASSSGTGGGEQFF. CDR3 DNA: TGTGCCAGCAGTTCCGGGACAGGGGGCGGGGAGCAGTTCTTC.